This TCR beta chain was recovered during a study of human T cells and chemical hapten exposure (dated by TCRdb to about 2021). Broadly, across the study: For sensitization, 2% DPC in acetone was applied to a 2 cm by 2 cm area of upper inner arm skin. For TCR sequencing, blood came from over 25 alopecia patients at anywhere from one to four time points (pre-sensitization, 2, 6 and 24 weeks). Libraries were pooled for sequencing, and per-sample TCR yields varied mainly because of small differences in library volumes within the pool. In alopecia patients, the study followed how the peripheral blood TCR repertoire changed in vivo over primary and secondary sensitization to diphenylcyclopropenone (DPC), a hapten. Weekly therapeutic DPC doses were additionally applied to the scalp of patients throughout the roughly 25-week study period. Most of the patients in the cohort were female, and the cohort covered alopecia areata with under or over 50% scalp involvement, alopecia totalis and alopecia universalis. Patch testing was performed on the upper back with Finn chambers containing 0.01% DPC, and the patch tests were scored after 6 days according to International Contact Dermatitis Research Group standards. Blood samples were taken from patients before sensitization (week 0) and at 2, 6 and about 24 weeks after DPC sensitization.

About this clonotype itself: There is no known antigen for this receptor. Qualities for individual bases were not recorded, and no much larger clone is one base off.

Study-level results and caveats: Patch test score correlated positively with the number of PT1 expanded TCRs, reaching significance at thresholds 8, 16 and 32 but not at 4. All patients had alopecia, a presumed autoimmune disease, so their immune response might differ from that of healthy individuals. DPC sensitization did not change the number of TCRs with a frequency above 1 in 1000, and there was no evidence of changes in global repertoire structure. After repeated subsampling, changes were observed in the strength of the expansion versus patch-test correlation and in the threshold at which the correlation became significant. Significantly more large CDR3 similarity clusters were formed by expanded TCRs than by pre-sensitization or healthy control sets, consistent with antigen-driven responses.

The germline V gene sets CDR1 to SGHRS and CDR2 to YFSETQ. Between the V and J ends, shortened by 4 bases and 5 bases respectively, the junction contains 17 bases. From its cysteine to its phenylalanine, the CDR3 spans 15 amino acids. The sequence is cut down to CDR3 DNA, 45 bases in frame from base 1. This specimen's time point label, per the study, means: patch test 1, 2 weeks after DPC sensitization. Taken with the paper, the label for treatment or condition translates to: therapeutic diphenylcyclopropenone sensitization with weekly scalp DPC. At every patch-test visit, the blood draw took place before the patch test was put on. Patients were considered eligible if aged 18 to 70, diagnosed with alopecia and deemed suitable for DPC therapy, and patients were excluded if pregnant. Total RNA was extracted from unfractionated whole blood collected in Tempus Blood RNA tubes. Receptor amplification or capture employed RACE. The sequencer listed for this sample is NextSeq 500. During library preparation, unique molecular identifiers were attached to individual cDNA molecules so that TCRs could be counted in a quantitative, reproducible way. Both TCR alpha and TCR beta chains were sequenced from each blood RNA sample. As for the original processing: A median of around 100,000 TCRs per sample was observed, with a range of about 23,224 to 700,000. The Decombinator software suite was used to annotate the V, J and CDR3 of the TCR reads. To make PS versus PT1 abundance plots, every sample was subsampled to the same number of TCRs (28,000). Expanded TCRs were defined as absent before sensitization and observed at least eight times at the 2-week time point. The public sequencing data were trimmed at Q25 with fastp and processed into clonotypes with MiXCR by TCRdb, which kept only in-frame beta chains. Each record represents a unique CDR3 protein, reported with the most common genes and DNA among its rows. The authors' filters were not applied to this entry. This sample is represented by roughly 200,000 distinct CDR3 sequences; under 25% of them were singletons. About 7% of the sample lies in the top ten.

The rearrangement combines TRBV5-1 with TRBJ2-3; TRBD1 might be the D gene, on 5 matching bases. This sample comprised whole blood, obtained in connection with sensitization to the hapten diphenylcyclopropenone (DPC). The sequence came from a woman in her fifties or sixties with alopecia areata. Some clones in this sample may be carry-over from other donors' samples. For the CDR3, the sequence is CASSALDIAVDTQYF. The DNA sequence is TGCGCCAGCAGCGCATTGGACATTGCGGTAGATACGCAGTATTTT.